One and the same sample provided the 25 T cell receptor beta chains below, sequenced in a study of T cells in Graves' hyperthyroidism and ophthalmopathy. RNA transcripts were the template for amplifying TCR beta CDR3 regions. Researchers ran a first-round RT-PCR on the TCR CDR3 using the HTBI primer set. TCRdb independently ran MiXCR on the multiplex PCR reads; one entry per CDR3 protein. The sample holds roughly 700,000 distinct CDR3 sequences, about 14% seen once. Input material: blood. The receptors derive from a woman under 30 with Graves' hyperthyroidism.

This clonotype occurred a few times. CDR3 sequence (DNA): TGTGCCAGCGGTGGTGCGGGAGCAATGGACACCGGGGAGCTGTTTTTT. Protein product: CASGGAGAMDTGELFF. V and J are TRBV28 and TRBJ2-2; 7 nucleotides match TRBD2. The CDR3 covers 16 residues. Per germline, CDR1 MDHEN and CDR2 SYDVKM. Trimming took 8 bases from V and 3 from J; bases not matched to a gene: 12. The whole variable domain, filled in from reference TRBV28 and TRBJ2-2, reads DVKVTQSSRYLVKRTGEKVFLECVQDMDHENMFWYRQDPGLGLRLIYFSYDVKMKEKGDIPEGYSVSREKKERFSLILESASTNQTSMYLCASGGAGAMDTGELFFGEGSRLTVL.

The chain joins TRBV6-5 to TRBJ1-4, with D uncertain. The CDR3 spans 14 residues. CDR1 MNHEY and CDR2 SVGAGI come from the germline V gene. Between the trimmed V and J ends, which lost 3 bases and 8 bases, there was a span of 13 bases. The CDR3 spells CASSYDGNIEKLFF. DNA for the CDR3: TGTGCCAGCAGTTATGACGGTAATATCGAAAAACTGTTTTTT.

J is TRBJ2-6 and V is TRBV6-1; 10 bases agree with TRBD2. The junction had 26 bases not matched to a gene; V was cut back by 7 bases and J by 2 bases. CDR1 and CDR2 from the germline V gene are MNHNS and SASEGT. The CDR3 runs to 23 residues. CDR3 amino acids: CASISRPSGLAGVWTAGANVLTF. The DNA for the CDR3 is TGTGCCAGCATCTCCAGGCCGTCGGGTCTAGCGGGAGTTTGGACTGCTGGGGCCAACGTCCTGACTTTC.

V usage is TRBV5-1 and J usage is TRBJ1-4; D possibly corresponds to TRBD1 (5 bases). CDR1 is SGHRS, CDR2 YFSETQ, per germline. Trimming pared 0 bases from V and 4 bases from J, leaving 13 bases between. CDR3 size: 16 residues. CDR3 amino acids: CASSLGLGTDNEKLFF. CDR3 nucleotide sequence: TGCGCCAGCAGCTTGGGGCTCGGGACGGATAATGAAAAACTGTTTTTT.

This clonotype was seen ten or more times. The CDR3 sequence is CSASRRGFIPSYNEQFF. CDR3 sequence (DNA): TGCAGTGCTAGCCGCAGGGGGTTTATTCCATCCTACAATGAGCAGTTCTTC. The chain employs TRBV20-1 and TRBJ2-1, with 7 bases identical to TRBD1. The V gene end was trimmed by 3 bases and the J gene end by 1 base; junction bases not matched to a gene: 12. The CDR3 loop spans 17 amino acids. Germline CDR1 and CDR2: DFQATT and SNEGSKA (reference sequence).

The J gene is TRBJ2-5, the V gene TRBV27; TRBD2 aligns across 9 bases. This CDR3 region has 16 residues. Losses at the gene ends were 1 base for V and 5 bases for J; bases not matched to a gene: 8. Germline values: CDR1 MNHEY, CDR2 SMNVEV (reference sequence). The CDR3 region is CASSLFAGGPGETQYF. The CDR3 DNA follows: TGTGCCAGCAGTTTATTCGCGGGAGGGCCAGGGGAGACCCAGTACTTC.

This clonotype was detected ten times or more. The chain combines TRBV29-1 with TRBJ1-5; 8 bases are a match to TRBD1. CDR3 length equals 16 residues. Germline CDR1 is SQVTM and CDR2 is ANQGSEA. With V trimmed by 5 bases and J by 0 bases, 9 bases remained unmatched. The CDR3 loop is CSVWRQGINSNQPQHF. CDR3 nucleotides: TGCAGCGTTTGGAGACAGGGGATCAATAGCAATCAGCCCCAGCATTTT.

This clonotype occurred many times. This rearrangement joins TRBV11-2 to TRBJ2-7, with TRBD1 identical over 7 bases. V trimming: 5 bases; J trimming: 5 bases; junction bases outside the gene matches: 12. CDR1 is SGHAT, CDR2 FQNNGV, per germline. The CDR3 sequence is 15 residues long. CDR3 in amino acids: CASSPPGTAGNEQYF. For the CDR3, the DNA is TGTGCCAGCAGCCCCCCCGGGACAGCTGGAAACGAGCAGTACTTC.

This clonotype appeared many times. J is TRBJ2-3 and V is TRBV7-2; 9 bases map to TRBD2. J gave up 6 bases and V 5 bases, and 6 bases lay outside the gene matches. Per germline, CDR1 SGHTA and CDR2 FQGNSA. CDR3 length: 14 amino acids. As DNA, the CDR3 is TGTGCCAGCAGCCTTGGGACTAGCTCCGATACGCAGTATTTT. This codes for CASSLGTSSDTQYF. Full variable domain (rest looked up from reference TRBV7-2 and TRBJ2-3): GAGVSQSPSNKVTEKGKDVELRCDPISGHTALYWYRQSLGQGLEFLIYFQGNSAPDKSGLPSDRFSAERTGGSVSTLTIQRTQQEDSAVYLCASSLGTSSDTQYFGPGTRLTVL.

The chain recombines TRBV6-6 with TRBJ2-1; D call uncertain. Germline V gives CDR1 MNHNY, CDR2 SVGAGI (reference sequence). The V gene lost 2 bases and the J gene lost 9 bases, with 5 bases spanning the gap. This CDR3 contains 11 residues. Written as DNA, the CDR3 is TGTGCCAGCAGTTACGGTGTTGAGCAGTTCTTC. The encoded protein is CASSYGVEQFF.

The table lists this clonotype with many counts. The rearrangement joins TRBV7-6 to TRBJ2-5; tentative D call: TRBD1 (5 bases). Germline CDR1 reads SGHVS; CDR2 reads FNYEAQ. Trimming took off 5 bases at V and 1 base at J, with 14 bases between the two ends. The CDR3 consists of 15 residues. The CDR3 DNA sequence: TGTGCCAGCAGCCTAACCAGGGCCCTCCAAGAGACCCAGTACTTC. Translating it yields CASSLTRALQETQYF.

Points on this clonotype: Possible read error: a much larger clone is one base away. This chain uses TRBV18 with TRBJ1-4; no firm D call. The germline V gene encodes CDR1 KGHSH and CDR2 LQKENI. The CDR3 spans 15 residues. CDR3 region: CASSPDRRPNEKLVF. Written as DNA, the CDR3 is TGTGCCAGCTCACCGGACCGACGACCTAATGAAAAACTGGTTTTT.

The sample holds a few counts of this clonotype. V usage is TRBV15 and J usage is TRBJ2-7; 7 bases match TRBD2. The CDR3 sequence is 15 residues long. Germline CDR1 and CDR2: LNHNV and YYDKDF (reference sequence). V was pared by 6 bases and J by 0 bases, with 8 bases of the junction left unmatched. This CDR3 reads CATRHIAGDSYEQYF. The CDR3 DNA follows: TGTGCCACCAGGCATATTGCGGGGGACTCCTACGAGCAGTACTTC.

This clonotype has at least ten counts. The chain links TRBV6-2 or TRBV6-3 to TRBJ2-3, with 8 positions matching TRBD2. Germline lookup yields CDR1 MNHEY and CDR2 SVGEGT. The ends lost 5 bases at V and 4 bases at J; junction bases unmatched: 5. The CDR3 runs 14 residues. The CDR3 nucleotides read TGTGCCAGCAGTCTCAGCGGGAGTTCAGATACGCAGTATTTT. This translates into CASSLSGSSDTQYF.

This sequence joins TRBV7-9 and TRBJ2-3; 7 nucleotides align to TRBD1. J lost 4 bases, V lost 5 bases, and 3 bases had no gene match. This CDR3 region has 13 residues. Germline loops: CDR1 SEHNR, CDR2 FQNEAQ (reference sequence). CDR3 nucleotides: TGTGCCAGCAGCGCGCAGGGGGCAGATACGCAGTATTTT. Its protein is CASSAQGADTQYF.

This clonotype has ten or more counts. The chain couples TRBV7-9 to TRBJ2-7, with D possibly matching TRBD1 (6 bases). V shed 5 bases and J shed 6 bases, with 14 bases lying between them. The CDR3 loop spans 13 amino acids. Germline values: CDR1 SEHNR, CDR2 FQNEAQ (reference sequence). The CDR3 DNA reads TGTGCCAGCAGCCTCCGACAGGCTTCCGAGCAGTACTTC. It is translated as CASSLRQASEQYF.

As DNA, the CDR3 is TGCAGCGGACACTGGACAAACCCCTACAATGAGCAGTTCTTC. Translated, it gives CSGHWTNPYNEQFF. This rearrangement joins TRBV29-1 to TRBJ2-1; D is perhaps TRBD1 (5 bases). V lost 7 bases and J lost 2, with 15 bases in between. The CDR3 contains 14 residues. Germline CDR1 reads SQVTM; CDR2 reads ANQGSEA.

This clonotype was recorded a few times. The chain couples TRBV5-1 to TRBJ2-6; a weak D match, TRBD1 (5 bases). CDR1 and CDR2 from the germline V gene are SGHRS and YFSETQ. V was shortened by 4 bases and J by 2 bases, with 10 bases between the two germline ends. This CDR3 spans 15 amino acids. The CDR3 sequence is CASSPVGPGANVLTF. The DNA of the CDR3 is TGCGCCAGCAGCCCTGTGGGGCCTGGGGCCAACGTCCTGACTTTC.

In its sample, this clonotype was seen many times. V and J are TRBV18 and TRBJ1-4; D is unclear. Between the trimmed V and J ends, which lost 0 bases and 0 bases, there was a span of 8 bases. This CDR3 spans 16 amino acids. Germline V gives CDR1 KGHSH, CDR2 LQKENI. The CDR3 spells CASSPPAGSTNEKLFF. The CDR3, as DNA: TGTGCCAGCTCACCACCTGCGGGGTCAACTAATGAAAAACTGTTTTTT.

The chain recombines TRBV28 with TRBJ2-3, with 11 bases fitting TRBD2. Per germline, CDR1 MDHEN and CDR2 SYDVKM. After removal of 4 bases from V and 6 bases from J, the junction contained 12 bases not matched to a gene. The CDR3 is 17 residues long. The DNA for the CDR3 is TGTGCCAGCAGTTCCCGCTCGATTAGCGGGAGGGCCGATACGCAGTATTTT. Its translation: CASSSRSISGRADTQYF.

The table lists this clonotype with a few counts. The CDR3 bases are TGTGCCAGCAGCACAGCACAGGGATACGAGCAGTACTTC. Its translation is CASSTAQGYEQYF. This chain uses TRBV27 with TRBJ2-7; TRBD1 is a possible D gene (6 bases). The germline CDR1 and CDR2 sequences are MNHEY and SMNVEV (reference sequence). Trimming removed 6 bases at V and 4 bases at J, with 13 bases between. The length of the CDR3 is 13 residues.

The CDR3 coding sequence is TGTGCCAGCCCCCACAGGGACACTGAAGCTTTCTTT. This codes for CASPHRDTEAFF. The chain couples TRBV9 to TRBJ1-1; D possibly corresponds to TRBD1 (6 bases). This CDR3 has 12 residues. Trimming left V 7 bases short and J 3 bases short, with 10 bases between. CDR1 is SGDLS, CDR2 YYNGEE, per germline.

V gene TRBV25-1 combines with J gene TRBJ2-1, with 15 positions matching TRBD2. The CDR3 contains 15 residues. Per germline, CDR1 MGHDK and CDR2 SYGVNS. The V gene end was trimmed by 3 bases and the J gene end by 7 bases; junction bases not matched to a gene: 1. DNA for the CDR3: TGTGCCAGCAGTGAGGGGACTAGCGGGGGGAATGAGCAGTTCTTC. This sequence encodes CASSEGTSGGNEQFF.

Only a few counts were recorded for this clonotype. Its ends do not fully match the called genes, so a read error is possible. This rearrangement joins TRBV6-1 to TRBJ2-6; D is undetermined. Germline-derived CDR1 and CDR2 are MNHNS and SASEGT. The CDR3 is made up of 17 amino acids. DNA for the CDR3: TGTGCCAGCAGGGAAGAAGGGTTCTGGTCAGGGGCCAACGTCCTGACTTTC. As protein: CASREEGFWSGANVLTF.

To note about this clonotype: A much larger clonotype is one base distant, so this may be a read error. This sequence joins TRBV3-1 and TRBJ2-4; D is unclear. CDR1 is LGHDT and CDR2 is YNNKEL in the germline V gene (reference sequence). This CDR3 comprises 15 residues. The CDR3 region has the DNA TGTGCCAGCAGCCAAGGAATCCAGAGGAAAAGCATTCAGTACTTC. Encoded protein: CASSQGIQRKSIQYF. Supplemented by reference TRBV3-1 and TRBJ2-4, the full variable domain reads DTAVSQTPKYLVTQMGNDKSIKCEQNLGHDTMYWYKQDSKKFLKIMFSYNNKELIINETVPNRFSPKSPDKAHLNLHINSLELGDSAVYFCASSQGIQRKSIQYFGAGTRLSVL.